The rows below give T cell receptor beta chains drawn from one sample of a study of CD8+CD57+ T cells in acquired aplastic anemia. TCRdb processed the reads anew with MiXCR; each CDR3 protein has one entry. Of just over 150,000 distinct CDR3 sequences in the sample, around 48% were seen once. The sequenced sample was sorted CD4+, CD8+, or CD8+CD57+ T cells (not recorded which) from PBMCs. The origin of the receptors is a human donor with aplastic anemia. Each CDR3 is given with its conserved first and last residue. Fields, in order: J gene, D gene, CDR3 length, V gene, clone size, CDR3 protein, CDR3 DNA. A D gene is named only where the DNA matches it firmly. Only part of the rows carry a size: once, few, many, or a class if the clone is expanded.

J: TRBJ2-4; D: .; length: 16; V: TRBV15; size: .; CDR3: CATSRDLGVAKNIQYF; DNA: TGTGCCACCAGCAGAGATCTTGGGGTCGCCAAAAACATTCAGTACTTC
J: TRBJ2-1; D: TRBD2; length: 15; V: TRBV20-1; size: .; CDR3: CSASATGLRGGEQFF; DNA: TGCAGTGCTAGTGCCACGGGTCTTCGGGGGGGTGAGCAGTTCTTC
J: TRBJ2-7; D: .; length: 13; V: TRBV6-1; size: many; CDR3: CASTKTGSYEQYF; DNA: TGTGCCAGCACCAAGACTGGGTCCTACGAGCAGTACTTC
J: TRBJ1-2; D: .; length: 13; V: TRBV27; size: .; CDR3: CASSFSAVSGYTF; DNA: TGTGCCAGCAGTTTCTCGGCAGTCTCTGGCTACACCTTC
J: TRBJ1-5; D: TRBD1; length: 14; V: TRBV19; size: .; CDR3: CASQTGGALQPQHF; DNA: TGTGCCAGTCAGACAGGGGGCGCGTTGCAGCCCCAGCATTTT
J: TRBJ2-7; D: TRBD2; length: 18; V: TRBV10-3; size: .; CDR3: CAISDPLTSRRSTYEQYF; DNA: TGTGCCATCAGTGACCCACTGACTAGCCGGAGAAGTACCTACGAGCAGTACTTC
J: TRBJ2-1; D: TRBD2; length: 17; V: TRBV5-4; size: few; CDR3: CASSFGLAGAVRNEQFF; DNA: TGTGCCAGCAGCTTTGGACTAGCGGGAGCCGTAAGGAATGAGCAGTTCTTC
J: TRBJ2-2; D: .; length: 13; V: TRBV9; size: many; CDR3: CASSAPNTGELFF; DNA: TGTGCCAGCAGCGCGCCGAACACCGGGGAGCTGTTTTTT
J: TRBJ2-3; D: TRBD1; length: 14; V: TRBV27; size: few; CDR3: CASSFAGGTDTQYF; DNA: TGTGCCAGCAGTTTTGCAGGGGGAACAGATACGCAGTATTTT
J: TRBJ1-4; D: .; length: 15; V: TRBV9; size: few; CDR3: CASSAGGVSFEKLFF; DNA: TGTGCCAGCAGCGCGGGGGGGGTTTCGTTTGAAAAACTGTTTTTT
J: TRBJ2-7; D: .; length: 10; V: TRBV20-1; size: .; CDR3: CSARDLEQYF; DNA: TGCAGTGCTAGAGATCTCGAGCAGTACTTC
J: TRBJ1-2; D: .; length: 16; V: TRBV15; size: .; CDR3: CATSRALGTQTPGYTF; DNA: TGTGCCACCAGCAGGGCTCTGGGCACCCAAACCCCAGGCTACACCTTC
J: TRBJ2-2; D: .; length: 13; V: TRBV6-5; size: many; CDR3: CASSSRTEWELFF; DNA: TGTGCCAGCAGTTCAAGAACCGAGTGGGAGCTGTTTTTT
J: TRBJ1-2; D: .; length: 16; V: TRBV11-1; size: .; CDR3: CASSLAGTALNYGYTF; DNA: TGTGCCAGCAGCTTAGCGGGGACGGCCCTTAACTATGGCTACACCTTC
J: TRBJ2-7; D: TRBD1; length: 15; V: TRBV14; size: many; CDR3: CASSQGQGSRYEQYF; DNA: TGTGCCAGCAGCCAAGGACAGGGGAGCCGCTACGAGCAGTACTTC